This TCR beta chain was recovered during a study of blood T cell repertoires in COVID-19. The CDR3 totals 15 residues. The junction had 10 bases not matched to a gene; V was cut back by 4 bases and J by 6 bases. CDR1 and CDR2 from the germline V gene are SGHTA and FQGNSA. Cohort 3 recovery required two negative PCRs, clearance, or symptom resolution. This clone was observed a single time. Study processing details: Reference gene primer amplification in the assay estimated nucleated cell counts. This table comes from immunoSEQ multiplex PCR, and its TCRdb copy is limited to in-frame clones, with some not included. For V, J and clone size, that table is used; D and trimming come from the DNA. Of roughly 150,000 clones in the sample, roughly 84% were seen once.

The sequencing input was PBMCs or T cells enriched from blood (not recorded which). This sequence was found in a man in his fifties or sixties who had recovered from COVID-19. The rearrangement joins TRBV7-2 to TRBJ1-2, with 8 bases identical to TRBD1. CDR3 loop: CASSSHGTGNNGYTF. CDR3 in DNA: TGTGCCAGCAGCTCCCATGGGACAGGAAATAATGGCTACACCTTC. The full variable domain, its missing parts supplied by reference TRBV7-2 and TRBJ1-2, is GAGVSQSPSNKVTEKGKDVELRCDPISGHTALYWYRQSLGQGLEFLIYFQGNSAPDKSGLPSDRFSAERTGGSVSTLTIQRTQQEDSAVYLCASSSHGTGNNGYTFGSGTRLTVV.